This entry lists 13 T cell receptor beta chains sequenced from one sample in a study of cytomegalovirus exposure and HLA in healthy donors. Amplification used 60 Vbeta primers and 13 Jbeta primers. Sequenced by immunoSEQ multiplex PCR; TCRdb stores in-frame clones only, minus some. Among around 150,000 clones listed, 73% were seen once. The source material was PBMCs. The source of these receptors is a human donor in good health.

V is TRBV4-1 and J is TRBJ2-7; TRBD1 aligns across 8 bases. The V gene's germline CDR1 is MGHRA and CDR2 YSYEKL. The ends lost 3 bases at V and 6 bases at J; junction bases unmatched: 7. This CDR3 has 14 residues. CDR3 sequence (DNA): TGCGCCAGCAGCCAGCAGGGGGCAATGGCCGAGCAGTACTTC. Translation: CASSQQGAMAEQYF.

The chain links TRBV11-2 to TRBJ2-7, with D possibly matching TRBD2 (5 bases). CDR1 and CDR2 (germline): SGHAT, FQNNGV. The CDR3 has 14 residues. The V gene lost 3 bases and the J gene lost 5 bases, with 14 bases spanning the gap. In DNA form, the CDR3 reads TGTGCCAGCAGCTTTGCCGCACTAGTTAACGAGCAGTACTTC. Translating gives CASSFAALVNEQYF.

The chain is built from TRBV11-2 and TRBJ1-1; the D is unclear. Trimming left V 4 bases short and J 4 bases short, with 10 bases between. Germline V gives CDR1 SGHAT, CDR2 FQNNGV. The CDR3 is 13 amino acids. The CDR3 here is CASSYVRGTEAFF. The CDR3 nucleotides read TGTGCCAGCAGCTACGTCCGGGGCACTGAAGCTTTCTTT.

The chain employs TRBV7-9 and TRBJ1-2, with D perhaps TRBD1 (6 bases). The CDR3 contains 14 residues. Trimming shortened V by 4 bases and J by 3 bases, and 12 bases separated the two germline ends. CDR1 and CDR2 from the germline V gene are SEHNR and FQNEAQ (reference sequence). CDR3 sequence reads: CASSSDGGHYGYTF. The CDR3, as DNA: TGTGCCAGCAGCTCGGATGGGGGCCACTATGGCTACACCTTC.

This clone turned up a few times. CDR3 in DNA: TGCGCCAGCAGCCAAACGACCGGGACAGGCTACGAGCAGTACTTC. It is translated as CASSQTTGTGYEQYF. The V and J genes are TRBV4-1 and TRBJ2-7; 8 nucleotides align to TRBD1. With 2 bases clipped from V and 3 bases from J, the junction kept 6 bases outside the gene matches. The CDR3 is 15 amino acids. Germline CDR1 reads MGHRA; CDR2 reads YSYEKL.

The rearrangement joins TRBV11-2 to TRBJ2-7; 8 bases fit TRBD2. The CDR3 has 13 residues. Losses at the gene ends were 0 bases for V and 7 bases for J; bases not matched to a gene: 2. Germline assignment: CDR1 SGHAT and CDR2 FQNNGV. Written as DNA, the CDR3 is TGTGCCAGCAGCTTAGATCGGGGGGGGGAGCAGTACTTC. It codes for CASSLDRGGEQYF.

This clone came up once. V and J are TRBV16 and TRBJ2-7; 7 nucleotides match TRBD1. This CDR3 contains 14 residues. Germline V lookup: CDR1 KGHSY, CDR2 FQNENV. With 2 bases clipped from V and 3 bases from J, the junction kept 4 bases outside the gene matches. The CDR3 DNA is TGTGCCAGCAGCCAAGGTCCAGGGGGCTACGAGCAGTACTTC. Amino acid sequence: CASSQGPGGYEQYF. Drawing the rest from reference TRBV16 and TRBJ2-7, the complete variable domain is GEEVAQTPKHLVRGEGQKAKLYCAPIKGHSYVFWYQQVLKNEFKFLISFQNENVFDETGMPKERFSAKCLPNSPCSLEIQATKLEDSAVYFCASSQGPGGYEQYFGPGTRLTVT.

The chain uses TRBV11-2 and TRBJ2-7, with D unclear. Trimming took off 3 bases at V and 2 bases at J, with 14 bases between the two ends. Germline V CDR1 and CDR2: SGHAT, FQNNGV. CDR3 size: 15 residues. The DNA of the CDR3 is TGTGCCAGCAGCTTTATAGCTGGCCTAGCCTACGAGCAGTACTTC. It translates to CASSFIAGLAYEQYF.

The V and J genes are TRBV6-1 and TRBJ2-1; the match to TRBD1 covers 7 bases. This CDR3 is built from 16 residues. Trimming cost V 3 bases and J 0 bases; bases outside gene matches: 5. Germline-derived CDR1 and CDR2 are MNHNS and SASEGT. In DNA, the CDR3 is TGTGCCAGCAGTGACGCCGGGACAGCCTCCTACAATGAGCAGTTCTTC. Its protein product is CASSDAGTASYNEQFF.

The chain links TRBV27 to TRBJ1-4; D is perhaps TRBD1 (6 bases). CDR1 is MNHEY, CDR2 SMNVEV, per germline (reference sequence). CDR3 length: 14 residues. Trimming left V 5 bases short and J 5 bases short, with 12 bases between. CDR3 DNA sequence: TGTGCCAGCAGTAAGGACAGAGACAATGAAAAACTGTTTTTT. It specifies CASSKDRDNEKLFF.

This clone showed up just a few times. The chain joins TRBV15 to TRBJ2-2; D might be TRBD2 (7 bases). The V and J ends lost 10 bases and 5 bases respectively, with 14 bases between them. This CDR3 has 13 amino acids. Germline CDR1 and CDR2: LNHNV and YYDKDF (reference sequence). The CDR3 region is CASRGGSTGELFF. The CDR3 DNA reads TGTGCCAGTCGCGGGGGCTCTACCGGGGAGCTGTTTTTT.

This chain's CDR3 is CASSLDRGSGAFF. The CDR3 DNA reads TGTGCCAGCAGCTTAGATCGGGGATCGGGAGCTTTCTTT. The chain is built from TRBV7-9 and TRBJ1-1; D remains unclear. In germline, CDR1 is SEHNR, CDR2 FQNEAQ (reference sequence). V was clipped by 1 base and J by 10 bases, with 13 bases between them. The length of the CDR3 is 13 residues.

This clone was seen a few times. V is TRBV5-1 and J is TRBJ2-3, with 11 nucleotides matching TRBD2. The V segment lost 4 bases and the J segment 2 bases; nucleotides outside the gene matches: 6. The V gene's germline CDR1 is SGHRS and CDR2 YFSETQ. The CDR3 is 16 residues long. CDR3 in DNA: TGCGCCAGCAGCGCCCGACTAGCGGGAACCACAGATACGCAGTATTTT. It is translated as CASSARLAGTTDTQYF.